This TCR beta chain was sequenced during a study of T cells in Graves' hyperthyroidism and ophthalmopathy. Study results and limitations: In blood, most of the thyroid clonotypes expanded above 0.001 were also present.

The germline V gene has CDR1 SQVTM and CDR2 ANQGSEA. V lost 4 bases and J 5 bases, leaving 11 bases between the germline ends. The CDR3 runs to 13 residues. Hyperthyroidism was newly diagnosed in patients aged 18 to 65 (duration under 2 months). Uncontrolled infection, other autoimmune disease, pregnancy or lactation excluded patients. RNA transcripts gave rise to amplified TCR beta CDR3 regions. The TCR CDR3 was amplified in a first-round RT-PCR using the HTBI primer set. TCRdb reanalysed the multiplex PCR reads using MiXCR and keeps one entry per CDR3 protein. The data hold fewer than 450,000 distinct CDR3 sequences, with 17% observed a single time. Many counts were recorded for this clonotype. The antigen is undetermined.

The TCR comes from a woman in her thirties with Graves' hyperthyroidism that later progressed to Graves' ophthalmopathy. The chain uses TRBV29-1 and TRBJ2-2; possible D gene TRBD2, 5 bases. Sequenced sample: blood. CDR3 sequence: CSVVGPGTGELFF. The CDR3 DNA follows: TGCAGCGTTGTGGGTCCGGGGACCGGGGAGCTGTTTTTT.